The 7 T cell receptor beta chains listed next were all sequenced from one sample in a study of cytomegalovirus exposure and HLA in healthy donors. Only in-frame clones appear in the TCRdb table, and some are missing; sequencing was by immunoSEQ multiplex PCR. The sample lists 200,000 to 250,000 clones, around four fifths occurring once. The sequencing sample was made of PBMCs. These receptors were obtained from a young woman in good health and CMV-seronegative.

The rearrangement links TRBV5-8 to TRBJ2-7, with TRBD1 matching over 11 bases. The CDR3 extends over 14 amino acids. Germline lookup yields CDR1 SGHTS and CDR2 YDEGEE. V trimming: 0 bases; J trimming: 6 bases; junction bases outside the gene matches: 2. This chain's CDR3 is CASSLAGQGGEQYF. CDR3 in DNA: TGTGCCAGCAGCTTGGCGGGACAGGGGGGCGAGCAGTACTTC.

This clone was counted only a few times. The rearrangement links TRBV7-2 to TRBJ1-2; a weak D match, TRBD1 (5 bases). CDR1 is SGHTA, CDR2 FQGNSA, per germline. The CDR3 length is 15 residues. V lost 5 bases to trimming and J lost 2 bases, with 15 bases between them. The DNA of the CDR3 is TGTGCCAGCAGCCTGACCCAACAGGCCAACTATGGCTACACCTTC. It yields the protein CASSLTQQANYGYTF.

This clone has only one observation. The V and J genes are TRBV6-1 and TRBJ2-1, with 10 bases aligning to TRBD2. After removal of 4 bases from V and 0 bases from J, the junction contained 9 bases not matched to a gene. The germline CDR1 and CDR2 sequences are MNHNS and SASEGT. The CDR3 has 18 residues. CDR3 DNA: TGTGCCAGCAGTGCCCTACTAGCGGGGCTTAGCTCCTACAATGAGCAGTTCTTC. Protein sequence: CASSALLAGLSSYNEQFF.

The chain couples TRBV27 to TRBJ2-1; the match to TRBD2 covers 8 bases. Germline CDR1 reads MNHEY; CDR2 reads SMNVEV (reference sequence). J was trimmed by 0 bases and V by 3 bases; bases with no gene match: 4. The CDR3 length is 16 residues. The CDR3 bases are TGTGCCAGCAGTTTGTGGAGCGGGAGCTCCTACAATGAGCAGTTCTTC. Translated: CASSLWSGSSYNEQFF.

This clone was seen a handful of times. CDR3 DNA: TGTGCCAGTAGTCTTATCCTCCGGGACGCCTCGCGGGCTGGCTACACCTTC. Translation: CASSLILRDASRAGYTF. The chain employs TRBV19 and TRBJ1-2; D may be TRBD1 (5 bases). The CDR3 length is 17 residues. Germline CDR1 is LNHDA and CDR2 is SQIVND (reference sequence). The germline V and J ends were trimmed by 5 bases and 7 bases, with 26 bases remaining between them. The complete variable domain, with remaining parts taken from reference TRBV19 and TRBJ1-2, reads DGGITQSPKYLFRKEGQNVTLSCEQNLNHDAMYWYRQDPGQGLRLIYYSQIVNDFQKGDIAEGYSVSREKKESFPLTVTSAQKNPTAFYLCASSLILRDASRAGYTFGSGTRLTVV.

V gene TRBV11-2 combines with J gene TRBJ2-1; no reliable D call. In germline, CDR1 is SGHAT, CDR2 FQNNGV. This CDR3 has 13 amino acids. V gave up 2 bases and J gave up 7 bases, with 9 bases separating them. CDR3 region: CASSLTALNEQFF. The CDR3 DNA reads TGTGCCAGCAGCTTAACTGCGTTAAATGAGCAGTTCTTC.

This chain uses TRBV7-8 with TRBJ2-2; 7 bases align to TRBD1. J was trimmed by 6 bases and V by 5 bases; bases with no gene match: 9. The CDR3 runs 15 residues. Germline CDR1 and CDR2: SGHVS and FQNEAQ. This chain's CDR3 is CASSLRDRSPGELFF. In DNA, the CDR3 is TGTGCCAGCAGCCTCCGGGACAGAAGTCCCGGGGAGCTGTTTTTT.